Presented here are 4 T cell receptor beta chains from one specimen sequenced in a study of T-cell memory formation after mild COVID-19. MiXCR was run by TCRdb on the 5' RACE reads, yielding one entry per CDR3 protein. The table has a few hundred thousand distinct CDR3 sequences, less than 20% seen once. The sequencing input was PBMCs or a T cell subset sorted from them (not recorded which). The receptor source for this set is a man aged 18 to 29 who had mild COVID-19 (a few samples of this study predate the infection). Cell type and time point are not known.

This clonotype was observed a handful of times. CDR3 loop: CASSFFRGIIEYEQYF. In DNA form, the CDR3 reads TGTGCCAGCAGCTTTTTCAGGGGGATAATAGAGTACGAGCAGTACTTC. The chain recombines TRBV7-2 with TRBJ2-7; 7 nucleotides agree with TRBD1. This CDR3 has 16 amino acids. CDR1 SGHTA and CDR2 FQGNSA come from the germline V gene. Trimming cost V 3 bases and J 4 bases; bases outside gene matches: 12. Using reference TRBV7-2 and TRBJ2-7 for the parts outside the CDR3, the full variable domain is GAGVSQSPSNKVTEKGKDVELRCDPISGHTALYWYRQSLGQGLEFLIYFQGNSAPDKSGLPSDRFSAERTGGSVSTLTIQRTQQEDSAVYLCASSFFRGIIEYEQYFGPGTRLTVT.

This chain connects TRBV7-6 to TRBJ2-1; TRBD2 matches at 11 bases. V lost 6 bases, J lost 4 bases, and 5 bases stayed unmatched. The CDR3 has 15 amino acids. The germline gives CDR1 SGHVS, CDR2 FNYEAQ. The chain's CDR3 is CASRLGTSGYNEQFF. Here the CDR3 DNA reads TGTGCCAGCAGGTTGGGGACTAGCGGATACAATGAGCAGTTCTTC.

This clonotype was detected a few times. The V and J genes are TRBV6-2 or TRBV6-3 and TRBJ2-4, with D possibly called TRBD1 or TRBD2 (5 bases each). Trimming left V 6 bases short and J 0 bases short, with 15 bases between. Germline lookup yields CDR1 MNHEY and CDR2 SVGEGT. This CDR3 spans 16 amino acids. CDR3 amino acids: CASSMPWGRAKNIQYF. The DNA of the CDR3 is TGTGCCAGCAGCATGCCGTGGGGGAGAGCCAAAAACATTCAGTACTTC.

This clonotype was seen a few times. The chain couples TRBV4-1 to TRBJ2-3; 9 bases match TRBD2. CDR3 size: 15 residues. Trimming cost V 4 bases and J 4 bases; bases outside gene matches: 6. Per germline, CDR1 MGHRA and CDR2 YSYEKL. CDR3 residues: CASSPVRGGADTQYF. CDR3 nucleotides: TGCGCCAGCAGCCCCGTGCGGGGGGGCGCAGATACGCAGTATTTT.